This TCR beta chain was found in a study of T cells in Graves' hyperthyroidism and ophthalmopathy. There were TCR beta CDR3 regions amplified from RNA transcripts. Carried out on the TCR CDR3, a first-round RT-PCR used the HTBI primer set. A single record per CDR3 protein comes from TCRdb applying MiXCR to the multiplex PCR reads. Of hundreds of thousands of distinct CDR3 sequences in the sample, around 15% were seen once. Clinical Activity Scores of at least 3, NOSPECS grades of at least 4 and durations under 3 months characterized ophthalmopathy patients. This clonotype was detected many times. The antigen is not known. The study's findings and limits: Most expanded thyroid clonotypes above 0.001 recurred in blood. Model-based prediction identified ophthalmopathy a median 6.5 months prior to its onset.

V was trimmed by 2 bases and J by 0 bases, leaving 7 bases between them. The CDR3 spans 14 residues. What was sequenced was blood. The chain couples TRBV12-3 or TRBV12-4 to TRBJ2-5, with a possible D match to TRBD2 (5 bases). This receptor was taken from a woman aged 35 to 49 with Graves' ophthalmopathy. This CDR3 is CASSLRRDQETQYF. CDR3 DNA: TGTGCCAGCAGTTTAAGGCGGGACCAAGAGACCCAGTACTTC.